The entry below describes one T cell receptor beta chain. What it binds is unknown. The data stem from a study of tumor-infiltrating lymphocytes in primary liver carcinoma. Turning to the study itself: Donors had hepatocellular carcinoma or combined HCC and intrahepatic cholangiocarcinoma. Study-level points and caveats: The study found tumor-adjacent and tumor-blood pairs overlapped less than tumor region pairs.

Joint extraction of RNA and DNA used roughly 20-33 mg of bulk tissue that was unsorted. Every tumor contributed samples taken at five separate regions. There are 14 residues in the CDR3. V was shortened by 6 bases and J by 7 bases, with 20 bases between the two germline ends. Per germline, CDR1 SQVTM and CDR2 ANQGSEA. Reverse transcription of about 500 ng total RNA with a constant-region primer produced TCR beta cDNA. Researchers made the TCR beta libraries by running three nested multiplex PCR rounds with slightly modified ARM-PCR. Running 10 cycles apiece, the first two PCR rounds relied on TRBV1-TRBV30 forward primers together with a C-beta reverse primer. TCRdb fed the multiplex PCR reads into MiXCR, producing one record per CDR3 protein. Among roughly 120,000 distinct CDR3 sequences listed, 64% were seen once.

This chain uses TRBV29-1 with TRBJ2-3; a weak D match, TRBD2 (5 bases). The TCR sequence derives from a woman aged 55-75 years with primary liver carcinoma and hepatitis B virus infection. Sequences were obtained from liver tumor tissue from sampling region 3. Indicated subset: tumor region T3, left-lateral pole. CDR3 DNA: TGCAGCGTAGGTAACCAAGGGAGCGCATATACGCAGTATTTT. It yields the protein CSVGNQGSAYTQYF.